This T cell receptor beta chain was captured in a study of prognosis after radiotherapy for stage I lung cancer. Study-wide points: For the expanded TCR clones, whether they were tumor-specific was not determined.

By its share, this clonotype is medium-sized. Its antigen is undetermined. Germline CDR1 SGHRS, CDR2 YFSETQ. This CDR3 has 14 amino acids. Trimming took 2 bases from V and 4 from J, leaving 12 bases between them. TCR beta CDR3 amplification from genomic DNA was performed by two-round multiplex PCR. First-round PCR amplification was performed with primers specific to each TRBV and TRBJ gene. TCRdb recomputed calls from the multiplex PCR reads with MiXCR, one row per CDR3 protein. The sample lists 25,000 to 35,000 distinct CDR3 sequences; about 43% were seen once. The V and J genes are TRBV5-1 and TRBJ1-2; no definite D call. This specimen was PBMCs, taken before or after stereotactic body radiation therapy (not recorded which). This receptor was identified in a donor aged 50 or older with non-small cell lung cancer. The CDR3 protein is CASSFDGSLYGYTF. The CDR3, as DNA: TGCGCCAGCAGCTTCGACGGATCCCTCTATGGCTACACCTTC.